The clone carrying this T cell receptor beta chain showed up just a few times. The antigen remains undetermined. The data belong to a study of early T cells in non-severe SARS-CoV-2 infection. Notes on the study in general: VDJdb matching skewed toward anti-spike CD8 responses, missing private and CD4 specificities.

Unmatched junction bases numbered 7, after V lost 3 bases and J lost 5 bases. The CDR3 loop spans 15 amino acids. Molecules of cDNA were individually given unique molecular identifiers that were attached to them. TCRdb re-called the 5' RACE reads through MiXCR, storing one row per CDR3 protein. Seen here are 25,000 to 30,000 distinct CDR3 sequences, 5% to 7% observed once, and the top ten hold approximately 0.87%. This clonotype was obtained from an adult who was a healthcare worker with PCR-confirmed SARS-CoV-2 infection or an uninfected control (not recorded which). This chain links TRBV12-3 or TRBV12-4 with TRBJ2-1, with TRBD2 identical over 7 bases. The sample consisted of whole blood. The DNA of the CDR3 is TGTGCCAGCAGTTTTGAGGGCCTAGCGGACAATGAGCAGTTCTTC. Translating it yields CASSFEGLADNEQFF.